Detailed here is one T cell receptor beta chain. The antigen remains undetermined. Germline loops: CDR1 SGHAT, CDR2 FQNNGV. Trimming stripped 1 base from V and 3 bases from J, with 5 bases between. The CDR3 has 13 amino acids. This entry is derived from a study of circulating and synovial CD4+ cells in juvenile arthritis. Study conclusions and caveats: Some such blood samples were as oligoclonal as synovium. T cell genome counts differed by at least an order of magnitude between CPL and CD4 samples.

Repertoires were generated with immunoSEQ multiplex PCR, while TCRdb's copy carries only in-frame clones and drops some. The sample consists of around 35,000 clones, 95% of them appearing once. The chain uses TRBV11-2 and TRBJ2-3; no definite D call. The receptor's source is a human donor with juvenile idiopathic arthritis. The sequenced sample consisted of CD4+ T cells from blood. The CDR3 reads CASSLAGTDTQYF. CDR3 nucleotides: TGTGCCAGCAGCTTAGCCGGGACAGATACGCAGTATTTT.